This TCR beta chain was sequenced during a study of sequential checkpoint blockade in melanoma. Study-wide context: Both treatment sequences were followed by maintenance nivolumab.

This clone was detected once. The treatment denotes: randomized to nivolumab then ipilimumab (arm A) or the reverse (arm B). V was pared by 4 bases and J by 9 bases, with 7 bases of the junction left unmatched. Germline-derived CDR1 and CDR2 are SGHDN and FVKESK. There are 15 residues in the CDR3. The protocol was immunoSEQ multiplex PCR, while the TCRdb copy is restricted to in-frame clones and leaves out a portion. The sample records roughly 1,500 clones, 23% being singletons. Sequences were derived from tumor tissue (inferred from file names), sampled from a patient given nivolumab and ipilimumab in sequence. This TCR was recovered from a human donor with melanoma. The rearrangement uses TRBV14 and TRBJ2-1; 12 positions agree with TRBD2. CDR3 sequence reads: CASSLRLAGEGEQFF. CDR3 coding DNA: TGTGCCAGCAGCCTAAGACTAGCGGGAGAGGGTGAGCAGTTCTTC.